This T cell receptor beta chain came from a study of long-term antiretroviral therapy in people with HIV. This clone was seen only once. The antigen is undetermined. Survey-level resolution applied to immunoSEQ assay v3.0. It was about 40,000-55,000 T-cell genomes per sample that sequencing targeted. Clones were sequenced by immunoSEQ multiplex PCR, and TCRdb holds only the in-frame ones, with some missing. The table has about 30,000 clones, roughly 80% seen once. Whole-study findings and limits: Subsequent to ART, diversity was augmented yet persisted below that of transplant donor controls. Clones that expanded before ART (that is, prior to treatment) dominated the repertoire at all time points.

The V and J ends lost 5 bases and 4 bases respectively, with 8 bases between them. The CDR3 consists of 12 residues. Germline CDR1 and CDR2: SEHNR and FQNEAQ (reference sequence). The clonotype comes from a middle-aged man with HIV. The source was unsorted PBMCs, collected 0.3 years after starting antiretroviral therapy. The rearrangement links TRBV7-9 to TRBJ2-5; unclear D gene. The CDR3 loop reads CASSQWVETQYF. As DNA, the CDR3 is TGTGCCAGCAGCCAGTGGGTAGAGACCCAGTACTTC. The whole variable domain, remainder taken from reference TRBV7-9 and TRBJ2-5, is DTGVSQNPRHKITKRGQNVTFRCDPISEHNRLYWYRQTLGQGPEFLTYFQNEAQLEKSRLLSDRFSAERPKGSFSTLEIQRTEQGDSAMYLCASSQWVETQYFGPGTRLLVL.